This record covers a single TCR beta chain. Its antigen is as yet unknown. The CDR3 contains 18 residues. The V segment lost 0 bases and the J segment 7 bases; nucleotides outside the gene matches: 14. The germline V gene encodes CDR1 LGHNA and CDR2 YNFKEQ. Only in-frame clones appear in the TCRdb table, and some are missing; sequencing was by immunoSEQ multiplex PCR. The sample has approximately 1,500,000 clones; 98% are singletons. The data derive from a study of shared clonotypes between healthy human individuals. Study-wide results and limits: The authors sampled blood alone, and tissue repertoires likely differ. Richness estimates generally favored naive over memory subsets.

The rearrangement uses TRBV4-2 and TRBJ2-1; the match to TRBD2 covers 8 bases. Sequencing used naive CD4+ T cells sorted from blood. Subset denoted: CD45RA+ positively selected. The clonotype comes from a man aged 30 to 39 in good health. The CDR3 reads CASSQERSAGGPGNEQFF. CDR3 DNA: TGTGCCAGCAGCCAAGAACGTTCGGCGGGAGGACCGGGGAATGAGCAGTTCTTC.